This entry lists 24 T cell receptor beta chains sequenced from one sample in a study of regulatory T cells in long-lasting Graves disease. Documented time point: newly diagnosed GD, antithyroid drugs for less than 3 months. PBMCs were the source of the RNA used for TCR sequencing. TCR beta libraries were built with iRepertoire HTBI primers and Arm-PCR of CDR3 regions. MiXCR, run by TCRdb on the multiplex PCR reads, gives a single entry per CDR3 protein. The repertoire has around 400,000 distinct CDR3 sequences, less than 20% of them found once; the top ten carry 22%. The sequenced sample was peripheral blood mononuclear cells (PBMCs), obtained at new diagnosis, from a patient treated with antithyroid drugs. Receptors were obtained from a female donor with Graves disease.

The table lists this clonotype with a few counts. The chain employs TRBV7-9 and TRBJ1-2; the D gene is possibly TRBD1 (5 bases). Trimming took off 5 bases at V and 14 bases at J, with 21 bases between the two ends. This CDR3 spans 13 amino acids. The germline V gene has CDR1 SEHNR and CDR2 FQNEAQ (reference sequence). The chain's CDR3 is CASSPRDRGPGTF. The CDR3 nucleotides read TGTGCCAGCAGCCCCCGGGACCGAGGACCAGGGACCTTC.

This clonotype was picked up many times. CDR3 region: CSARDLEMAGGTSTDTQYF. The DNA for the CDR3 is TGCAGTGCTAGAGATCTCGAAATGGCAGGGGGAACGAGCACAGATACGCAGTATTTT. The V gene is TRBV20-1, the J gene TRBJ2-3; 7 nucleotides agree with TRBD1. With V trimmed by 0 bases and J by 0 bases, 15 bases remained unmatched. The CDR3 sequence is 19 residues long. Per the germline V gene, CDR1 is DFQATT and CDR2 is SNEGSKA (reference sequence).

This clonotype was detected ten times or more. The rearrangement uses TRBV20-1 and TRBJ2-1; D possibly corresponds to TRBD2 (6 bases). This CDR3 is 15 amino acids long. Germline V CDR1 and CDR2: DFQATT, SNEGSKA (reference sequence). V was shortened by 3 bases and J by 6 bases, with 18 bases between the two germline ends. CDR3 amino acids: CSASQPSLARNEQFF. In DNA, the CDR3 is TGCAGTGCTAGTCAACCATCACTAGCTCGCAATGAGCAGTTCTTC.

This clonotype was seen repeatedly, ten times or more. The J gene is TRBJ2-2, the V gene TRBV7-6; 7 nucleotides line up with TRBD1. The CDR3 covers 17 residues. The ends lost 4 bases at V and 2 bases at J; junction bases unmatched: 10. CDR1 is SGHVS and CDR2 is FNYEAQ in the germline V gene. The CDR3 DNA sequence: TGTGCCAGCAGCTCTTACCCGACAGGGAAAAACACCGGGGAGCTGTTTTTT. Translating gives CASSSYPTGKNTGELFF.

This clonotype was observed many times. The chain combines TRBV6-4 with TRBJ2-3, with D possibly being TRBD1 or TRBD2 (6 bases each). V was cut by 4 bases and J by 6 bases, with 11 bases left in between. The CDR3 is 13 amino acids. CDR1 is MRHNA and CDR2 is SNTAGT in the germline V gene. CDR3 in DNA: TGTGCCAGCAGTGGACAAGGGGGGGATACGCAGTATTTT. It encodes CASSGQGGDTQYF.

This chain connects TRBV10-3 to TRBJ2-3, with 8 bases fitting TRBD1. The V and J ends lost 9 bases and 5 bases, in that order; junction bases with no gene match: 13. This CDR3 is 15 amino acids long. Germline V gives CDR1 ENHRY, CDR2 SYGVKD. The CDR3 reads CAITTTGQDRDTQYF. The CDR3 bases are TGTGCCATTACCACTACGGGACAGGACCGAGATACGCAGTATTTT.

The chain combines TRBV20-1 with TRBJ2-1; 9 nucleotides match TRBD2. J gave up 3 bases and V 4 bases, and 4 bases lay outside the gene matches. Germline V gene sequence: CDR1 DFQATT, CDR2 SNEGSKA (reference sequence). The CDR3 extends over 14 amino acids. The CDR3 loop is CSANAAGGYNEQFF. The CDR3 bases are TGCAGTGCTAATGCAGCGGGGGGCTACAATGAGCAGTTCTTC.

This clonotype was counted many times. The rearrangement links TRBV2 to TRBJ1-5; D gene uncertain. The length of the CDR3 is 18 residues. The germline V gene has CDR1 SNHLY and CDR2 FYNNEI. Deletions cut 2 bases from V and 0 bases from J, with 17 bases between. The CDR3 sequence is CASSEPKHIQISNQPQHF. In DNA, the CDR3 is TGTGCCAGCAGTGAACCGAAACACATTCAAATTAGCAATCAGCCCCAGCATTTT. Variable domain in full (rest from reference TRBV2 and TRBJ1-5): EPEVTQTPSHQVTQMGQEVILRCVPISNHLYFYWYRQILGQKVEFLVSFYNNEISEKSEIFDDQFSVERPDGSNFTLKIRSTKLEDSAMYFCASSEPKHIQISNQPQHFGDGTRLSIL.

Here the CDR3 DNA reads TGTGCCAGCAGCTTAGCAGGGAACTCTGTGCCCCAGCATTTT. Its protein is CASSLAGNSVPQHF. The rearrangement joins TRBV7-8 to TRBJ1-5; D is unclear. This CDR3 contains 14 residues. Between the trimmed V and J ends, which lost 0 bases and 9 bases, there was a span of 12 bases. Per the germline V gene, CDR1 is SGHVS and CDR2 is FQNEAQ.

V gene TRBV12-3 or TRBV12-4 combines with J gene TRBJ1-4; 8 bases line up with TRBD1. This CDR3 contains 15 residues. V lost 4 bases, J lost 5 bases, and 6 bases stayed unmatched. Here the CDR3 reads CASSSRQGINEKLFF. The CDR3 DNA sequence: TGTGCCAGCAGTTCCCGACAGGGGATAAATGAAAAACTGTTTTTT.

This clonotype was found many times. CDR3 nucleotide sequence: TGTGCCAGCAGTTTACCCGGATATAACTACAATGAGCAGTTCTTC. It is translated as CASSLPGYNYNEQFF. The chain uses TRBV12-3 or TRBV12-4 and TRBJ2-1; D remains unclear. The CDR3 has 15 residues. Trimming took off 2 bases at V and 3 bases at J, with 11 bases between the two ends.

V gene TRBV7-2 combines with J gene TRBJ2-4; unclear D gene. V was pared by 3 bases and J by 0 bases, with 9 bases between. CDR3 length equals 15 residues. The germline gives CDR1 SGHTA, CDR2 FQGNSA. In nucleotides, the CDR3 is TGTGCCAGCAGCTTGGAAGGTATAGCCAAAAACATTCAGTACTTC. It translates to CASSLEGIAKNIQYF.

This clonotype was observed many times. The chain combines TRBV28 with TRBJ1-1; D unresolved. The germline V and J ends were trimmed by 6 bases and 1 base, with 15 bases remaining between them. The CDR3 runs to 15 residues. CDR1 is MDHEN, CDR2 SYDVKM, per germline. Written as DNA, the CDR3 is TGTGCCAGCAGCCCCCCCGGGGTTGGGAACACTGAAGCTTTCTTT. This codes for CASSPPGVGNTEAFF.

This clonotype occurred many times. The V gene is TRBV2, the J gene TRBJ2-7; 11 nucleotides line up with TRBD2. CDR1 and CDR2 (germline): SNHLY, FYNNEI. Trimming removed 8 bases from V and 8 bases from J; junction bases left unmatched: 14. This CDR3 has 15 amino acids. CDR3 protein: CASRNPTSGSLKQYF. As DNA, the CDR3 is TGTGCCAGCCGGAACCCTACTAGCGGGAGCCTCAAGCAGTACTTC.

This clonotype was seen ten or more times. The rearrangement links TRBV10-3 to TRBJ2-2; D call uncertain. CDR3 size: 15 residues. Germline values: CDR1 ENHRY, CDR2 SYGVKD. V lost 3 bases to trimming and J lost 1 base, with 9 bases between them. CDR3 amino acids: CAISDPSENTGELFF. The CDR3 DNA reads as TGTGCCATCAGTGACCCGAGCGAGAACACCGGGGAGCTGTTTTTT.

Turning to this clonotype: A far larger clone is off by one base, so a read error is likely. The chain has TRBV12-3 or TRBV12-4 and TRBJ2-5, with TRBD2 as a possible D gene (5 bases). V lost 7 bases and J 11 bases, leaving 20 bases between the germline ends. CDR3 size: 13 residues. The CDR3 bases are TGTGCCAGCATCACCGAGGGTTCATATGAGCAGTACTTC. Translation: CASITEGSYEQYF.

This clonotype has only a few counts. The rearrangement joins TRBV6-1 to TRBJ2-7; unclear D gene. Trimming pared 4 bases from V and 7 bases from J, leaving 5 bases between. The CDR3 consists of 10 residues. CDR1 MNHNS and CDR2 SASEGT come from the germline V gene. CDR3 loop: CASSALEQYF. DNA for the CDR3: TGTGCCAGCAGTGCTCTTGAGCAGTACTTC.

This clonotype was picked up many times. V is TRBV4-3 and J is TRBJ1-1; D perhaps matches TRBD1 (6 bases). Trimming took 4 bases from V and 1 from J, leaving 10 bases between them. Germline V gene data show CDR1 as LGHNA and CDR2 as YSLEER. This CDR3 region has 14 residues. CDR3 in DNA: TGCGCCAGCAGCCCTAACAGGGCGAACACTGAAGCTTTCTTT. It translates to CASSPNRANTEAFF.

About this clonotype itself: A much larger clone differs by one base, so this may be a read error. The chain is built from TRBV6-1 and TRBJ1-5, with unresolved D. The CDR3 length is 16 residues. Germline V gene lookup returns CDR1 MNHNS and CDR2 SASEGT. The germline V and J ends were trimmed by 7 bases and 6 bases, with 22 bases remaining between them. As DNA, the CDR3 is TGTGCCAGCAACCCGTTCCGGGCCCCCCCGGGTCAGCCCCAGCATTTT. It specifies CASNPFRAPPGQPQHF.

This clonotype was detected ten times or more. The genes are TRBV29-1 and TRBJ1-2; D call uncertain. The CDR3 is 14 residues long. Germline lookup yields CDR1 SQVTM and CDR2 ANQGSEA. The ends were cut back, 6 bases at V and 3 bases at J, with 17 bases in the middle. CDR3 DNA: TGCAGCGTCCGTGGCGGGCGCATGGACTATGGCTACACCTTC. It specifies CSVRGGRMDYGYTF.

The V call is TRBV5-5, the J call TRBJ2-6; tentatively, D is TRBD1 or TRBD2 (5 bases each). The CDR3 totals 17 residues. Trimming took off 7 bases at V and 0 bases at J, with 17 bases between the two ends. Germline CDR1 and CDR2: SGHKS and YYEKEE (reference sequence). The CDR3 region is CASGTTHRNSGANVLTF. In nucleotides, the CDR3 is TGTGCCAGCGGGACCACACACAGGAACTCTGGGGCCAACGTCCTGACTTTC. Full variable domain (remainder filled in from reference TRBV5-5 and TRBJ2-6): DAGVTQSPTHLIKTRGQQVTLRCSPISGHKSVSWYQQVLGQGPQFIFQYYEKEERGRGNFPDRFSARQFPNYSSELNVNALLLGDSALYLCASGTTHRNSGANVLTFGAGSRLTVL.

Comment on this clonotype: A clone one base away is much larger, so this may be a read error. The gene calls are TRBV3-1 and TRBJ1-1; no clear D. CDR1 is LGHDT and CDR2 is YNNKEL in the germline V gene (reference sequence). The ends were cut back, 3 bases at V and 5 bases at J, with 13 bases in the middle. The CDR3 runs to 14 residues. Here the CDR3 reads CASSQDGQRTEAFF. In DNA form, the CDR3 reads TGTGCCAGCAGCCAGGACGGCCAGAGGACTGAAGCTTTCTTT.

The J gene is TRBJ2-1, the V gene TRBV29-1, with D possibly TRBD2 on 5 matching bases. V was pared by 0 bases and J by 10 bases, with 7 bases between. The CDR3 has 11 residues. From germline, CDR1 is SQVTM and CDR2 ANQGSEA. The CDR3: CSVEDGEEQFF. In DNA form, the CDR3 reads TGCAGCGTTGAAGATGGGGAGGAGCAGTTCTTC.

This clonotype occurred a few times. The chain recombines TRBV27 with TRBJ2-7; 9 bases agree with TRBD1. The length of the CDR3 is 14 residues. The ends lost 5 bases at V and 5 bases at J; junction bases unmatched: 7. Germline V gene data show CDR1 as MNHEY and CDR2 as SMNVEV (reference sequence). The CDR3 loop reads CASSPDRGSDEQYF. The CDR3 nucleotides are TGTGCCAGCAGTCCCGACAGGGGGAGCGACGAGCAGTACTTC.